The next 18 T cell receptor beta chains were all read from a single sample in a study of T cells after posttransplantation cyclophosphamide. Generated by immunoSEQ multiplex PCR, the TCRdb table keeps only in-frame clones and is missing some. Here the sample spans about 11,000 clones, roughly 80% being singletons. A marrow graft followed busulfan-fludarabine conditioning, with cyclophosphamide on days +3 and +4. Sequenced material: PBMCs, taken after allogeneic stem cell transplant with posttransplant cyclophosphamide. The receptor set was obtained from a female patient in her fifties who received an allogeneic stem cell transplant from a related donor, was CMV-positive, and had no GVHD. Part of the T cells may come from the graft donor.

This chain links TRBV4-2 with TRBJ2-7; D might be TRBD1 (6 bases). Deletions cut 2 bases from V and 1 base from J, with 9 bases between. Germline V CDR1 and CDR2: LGHNA, YNFKEQ. The CDR3 runs 14 residues. The DNA of the CDR3 is TGTGCCAGCAGCCAATCAGGGGCATCCTACGAGCAGTACTTC. Translation: CASSQSGASYEQYF.

The rearrangement links TRBV10-3 to TRBJ1-2, with 12 bases fitting TRBD1. Trimming at V came to 4 bases and at J to 6 bases, leaving 6 bases not matched to a gene. The germline CDR1 and CDR2 sequences are ENHRY and SYGVKD. The CDR3 covers 15 residues. This CDR3 reads CAISGGQGAKDGYTF. CDR3 coding DNA: TGTGCCATCAGTGGGGGACAGGGGGCTAAGGATGGCTACACCTTC.

The chain uses TRBV18 and TRBJ1-5; D is possibly TRBD1 (6 bases). With 3 bases removed from V and 2 bases from J, the gap between germline ends came to 14 bases. CDR1 is KGHSH and CDR2 is LQKENI in the germline V gene. The CDR3 runs 16 residues. The CDR3 loop reads CASSPSGGSGNQPQHF. In DNA form, the CDR3 reads TGTGCCAGCTCACCCTCGGGGGGCTCGGGCAATCAGCCCCAGCATTTT.

The chain couples TRBV6-5 to TRBJ1-1; D is perhaps TRBD1 (5 bases). This CDR3 is 13 amino acids long. Germline CDR1 MNHEY, CDR2 SVGAGI. V was trimmed by 3 bases and J by 7 bases, leaving 12 bases between them. CDR3 loop: CASSYIADSEAFF. The CDR3 coding sequence is TGTGCCAGCAGTTATATCGCCGACAGTGAAGCTTTCTTT.

The V gene is TRBV28, the J gene TRBJ1-5, with D possibly being TRBD1 (6 bases). Germline CDR1 and CDR2: MDHEN and SYDVKM. Trimming cost V 5 bases and J 2 bases, with 16 bases left between them. This CDR3 has 16 residues. CDR3 nucleotide sequence: TGTGCCAGCAGTCCGAGGGGGACGCGCCGCAATCAGCCCCAGCATTTT. Its protein product is CASSPRGTRRNQPQHF. Complete variable domain (other parts from reference TRBV28 and TRBJ1-5): DVKVTQSSRYLVKRTGEKVFLECVQDMDHENMFWYRQDPGLGLRLIYFSYDVKMKEKGDIPEGYSVSREKKERFSLILESASTNQTSMYLCASSPRGTRRNQPQHFGDGTRLSIL.

The CDR3 is CASSLVGSGIHPEAFF. CDR3 bases: TGCGCCAGCAGCTTGGTGGGTTCGGGAATTCATCCTGAAGCTTTCTTT. V gene TRBV5-1 combines with J gene TRBJ1-1; D ambiguous. The CDR3 is 16 amino acids. V dropped 0 bases and J dropped 6 bases, with 18 bases sitting between them. Germline V gene sequence: CDR1 SGHRS, CDR2 YFSETQ.

The chain recombines TRBV5-4 with TRBJ2-5; no firm D call. In germline, CDR1 is SGHNT, CDR2 YYREEE (reference sequence). The CDR3 loop spans 13 amino acids. V was shortened by 1 base and J by 3 bases, with 7 bases between the two germline ends. The CDR3 is CASSLQVEETQYF. The CDR3 DNA reads TGTGCCAGCAGCTTGCAGGTGGAAGAGACCCAGTACTTC.

The chain couples TRBV7-2 to TRBJ1-2; 7 bases line up with TRBD1. Germline CDR1 and CDR2: SGHTA and FQGNSA. The CDR3 sequence is 15 residues long. The V segment lost 4 bases and the J segment 1 base; nucleotides outside the gene matches: 6. CDR3 amino acids: CASSSDRNYNYGYTF. The CDR3 coding sequence is TGTGCCAGCAGCTCGGACAGGAACTATAACTATGGCTACACCTTC. Supplemented by reference TRBV7-2 and TRBJ1-2, the full variable domain reads GAGVSQSPSNKVTEKGKDVELRCDPISGHTALYWYRQSLGQGLEFLIYFQGNSAPDKSGLPSDRFSAERTGGSVSTLTIQRTQQEDSAVYLCASSSDRNYNYGYTFGSGTRLTVV.

This sequence joins TRBV5-1 and TRBJ2-3; TRBD2 matches 10 bases. The CDR3 has 16 amino acids. Germline assignment: CDR1 SGHRS and CDR2 YFSETQ. With 5 bases clipped from V and 1 base from J, the junction kept 7 bases outside the gene matches. CDR3 sequence: CASRGSGGFGTDTQYF. Written as DNA, the CDR3 is TGCGCCAGCAGGGGTAGCGGGGGGTTTGGCACAGATACGCAGTATTTT.

In its sample, this clone was seen once. V usage is TRBV5-1 and J usage is TRBJ2-3; 9 bases map to TRBD2. The CDR3 spans 17 residues. Looked up from germline, CDR1 is SGHRS and CDR2 is YFSETQ. After removal of 3 bases from V and 0 bases from J, the junction contained 8 bases not matched to a gene. The CDR3 loop reads CASSWGPAGGSTDTQYF. The CDR3, as DNA: TGCGCCAGCAGCTGGGGTCCTGCGGGGGGGAGCACAGATACGCAGTATTTT.

This chain uses TRBV6-6 with TRBJ1-1; D ambiguous. The germline V and J ends were trimmed by 2 bases and 0 bases, with 10 bases remaining between them. CDR1 and CDR2 from the germline V gene are MNHNY and SVGAGI (reference sequence). The CDR3 covers 15 residues. The CDR3 loop reads CASSYAPTVNTEAFF. CDR3 in DNA: TGTGCCAGCAGTTACGCCCCCACAGTGAACACTGAAGCTTTCTTT.

The chain uses TRBV7-2 and TRBJ2-5; TRBD1 agrees at 8 bases. With 2 bases clipped from V and 5 bases from J, the junction kept 7 bases outside the gene matches. Germline CDR1 is SGHTA and CDR2 is FQGNSA. This CDR3 is 15 amino acids long. The CDR3 DNA sequence: TGTGCCAGCAGCTTAATGGGACAGGCTGGGGAGACCCAGTACTTC. Encoded protein: CASSLMGQAGETQYF. The full variable domain, in which reference TRBV7-2 and TRBJ2-5 provide the parts outside the CDR3, is GAGVSQSPSNKVTEKGKDVELRCDPISGHTALYWYRQSLGQGLEFLIYFQGNSAPDKSGLPSDRFSAERTGGSVSTLTIQRTQQEDSAVYLCASSLMGQAGETQYFGPGTRLLVL.

The chain employs TRBV18 and TRBJ2-7, with 7 nucleotides matching TRBD1. The CDR3 loop spans 14 amino acids. Per germline, CDR1 KGHSH and CDR2 LQKENI. V gave up 3 bases and J gave up 2 bases; unmatched junction bases: 4. The DNA of the CDR3 is TGTGCCAGCTCACCCCTCGGACAGGCCTACGAGCAGTACTTC. Translation: CASSPLGQAYEQYF.

CDR3 in amino acids: CASSSGLDASYEQYF. The CDR3 DNA sequence: TGTGCCAGCAGCTCAGGACTAGACGCTTCCTACGAGCAGTACTTC. The chain combines TRBV7-2 with TRBJ2-7; 7 nucleotides agree with TRBD2. This CDR3 spans 15 amino acids. Germline V gene sequence: CDR1 SGHTA, CDR2 FQGNSA. V lost 4 bases to trimming and J lost 1 base; unmatched junction nucleotides: 7. Drawing the rest from reference TRBV7-2 and TRBJ2-7, the complete variable domain is GAGVSQSPSNKVTEKGKDVELRCDPISGHTALYWYRQSLGQGLEFLIYFQGNSAPDKSGLPSDRFSAERTGGSVSTLTIQRTQQEDSAVYLCASSSGLDASYEQYFGPGTRLTVT.

This chain links TRBV4-2 with TRBJ2-3; possible D gene TRBD2, 6 bases. The germline CDR1 and CDR2 sequences are LGHNA and YNFKEQ. The CDR3 has 16 amino acids. V was cut by 0 bases and J by 6 bases, with 16 bases left in between. The CDR3 protein is CASSQERALAQDTQYF. As DNA, the CDR3 is TGTGCCAGCAGCCAAGAGAGGGCCCTAGCGCAGGATACGCAGTATTTT.

The rearrangement uses TRBV29-1 and TRBJ2-3, with 9 bases matching TRBD2. This CDR3 comprises 14 residues. Germline loops: CDR1 SQVTM, CDR2 ANQGSEA. The CDR3 sequence is CSGRGGGASDTQYF. The CDR3 DNA reads TGCAGTGGAAGGGGCGGGGGGGCATCGGATACGCAGTATTTT.

With regard to this clone: At one boundary the junction diverges from the germline segment, which might be a read error. This sequence joins TRBV7-7 and TRBJ2-1; TRBD2 matches at 9 bases. The CDR3 extends over 16 amino acids. Germline CDR1 SSHAT, CDR2 FNYEAQ (reference sequence). The CDR3 here is CASSASPSGVYNEQFF. CDR3 sequence (DNA): TGTGCTAGCAGCGCTTCCCCTAGCGGGGTTTACAATGAGCAGTTCTTC.

J is TRBJ1-2 and V is TRBV7-9; D is perhaps TRBD1 (5 bases). V lost 5 bases and J lost 2, with 15 bases in between. There are 15 residues in the CDR3. Per the germline V gene, CDR1 is SEHNR and CDR2 is FQNEAQ (reference sequence). The CDR3 region has the DNA TGTGCCAGCAGCCTCAGCGGGGAGGGGAACTATGGCTACACCTTC. It translates to CASSLSGEGNYGYTF.